Only one count was recorded for the clone carrying this T cell receptor (beta chain). This CDR3 is 15 amino acids long. Germline values: CDR1 SGDLS, CDR2 YYNGEE. V lost 2 bases to trimming and J lost 1 base, with 12 bases between them. The entry originates in a study of blood T cell repertoires in COVID-19. Authors' processing steps: Nucleated cell number was recorded as an estimate derived from reference gene primer amplification. Sequenced by immunoSEQ multiplex PCR; TCRdb stores in-frame clones only, minus some. V and J calls and clone size are given by that table; D and trimming were obtained from the DNA. The table records under 300,000 clones, 70% to 90% of them present only once. Adults between roughly 18 and 95 years of age took part from fewer than 30 US areas. Categorization into cohorts depended on clinical history that participants reported.

The source material was PBMCs or T cells enriched from blood (not recorded which). The chain employs TRBV9 and TRBJ1-2, with no clear D. The receptor was isolated from a woman aged 55-70 years in a cohort exposed to, infected with or recovered from COVID-19 (not recorded which). Here the CDR3 reads CASSVEQNHNYGYTF. CDR3 DNA sequence: TGTGCCAGCAGCGTTGAACAGAATCATAACTATGGCTACACCTTC.